These 2 T cell receptor beta chains came from one sample sequenced in a study of blood T cell repertoires in COVID-19. Clones were read by immunoSEQ multiplex PCR, and TCRdb kept only the in-frame ones, dropping some. The repertoire has about 400,000 clones, approximately 90% of them found once; the top ten carry 4.3%. Sequencing was done on a sample of peripheral blood. These receptors were taken from a woman in her thirties with acute or convalescent COVID-19.

The chain links TRBV7-2 to TRBJ2-5, with 7 bases lining up with TRBD1. Per the germline V gene, CDR1 is SGHTA and CDR2 is FQGNSA. The CDR3 is 15 amino acids. The V and J ends lost 3 bases and 2 bases, in that order; junction bases with no gene match: 6. The CDR3 loop is CASSFRDSNQETQYF. In DNA form, the CDR3 reads TGTGCCAGCAGCTTCCGGGACAGTAATCAAGAGACCCAGTACTTC.

The sample holds one count of this clone. The gene calls are TRBV3-1 (or the pseudogene TRBV3-2) and TRBJ2-7; the D gene is possibly TRBD2 (5 bases). V lost 4 bases and J lost 5, with 12 bases in between. Germline V gives CDR1 LGHDT, CDR2 YNNKEL (reference sequence). The CDR3 runs 13 residues. The CDR3 DNA is TGTGCCAGCAGCCCCTGGGCCGGGAACGAGCAGTACTTC. Amino acid sequence: CASSPWAGNEQYF.